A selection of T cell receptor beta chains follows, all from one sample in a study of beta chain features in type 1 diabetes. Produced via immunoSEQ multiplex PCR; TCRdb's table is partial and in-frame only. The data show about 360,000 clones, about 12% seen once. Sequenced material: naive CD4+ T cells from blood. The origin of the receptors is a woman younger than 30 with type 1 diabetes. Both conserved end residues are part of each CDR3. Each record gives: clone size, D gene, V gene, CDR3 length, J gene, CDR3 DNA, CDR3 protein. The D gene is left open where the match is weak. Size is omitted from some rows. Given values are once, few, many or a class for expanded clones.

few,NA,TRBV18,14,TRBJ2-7,TGTGCCAGCTCCACGGGAACCAGCTCCTACGAGCAGTACTTC,CASSTGTSSYEQYF
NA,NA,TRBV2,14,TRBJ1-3,TGTGCCAGCCGGAGGGAGAGCTCTGGAAACACCATATATTTT,CASRRESSGNTIYF
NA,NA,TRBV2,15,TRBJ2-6,TGTGCCAGCAGACACCTGGAGTCTGGGGCCAACGTCCTGACTTTC,CASRHLESGANVLTF
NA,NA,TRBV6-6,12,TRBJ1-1,TGTGCCAGCCCCGGCGGTCGGGGGGAAGCTTTCTTT,CASPGGRGEAFF
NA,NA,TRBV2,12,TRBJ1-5,TGTGCCAGCAGTAGGGGGAATCAGCCCCAGCATTTT,CASSRGNQPQHF
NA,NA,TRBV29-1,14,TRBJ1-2,TGCAGCGTTGAAGAGGTATCAGTACCTGATGGCTACACCTTC,CSVEEVSVPDGYTF
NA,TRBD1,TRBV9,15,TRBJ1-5,TGTGCCAGCAATCCCGAAGGGGACAGGTATCAGCCCCAGCATTTT,CASNPEGDRYQPQHF
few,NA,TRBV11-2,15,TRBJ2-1,TGTGCCAGCAGCTTAGGACAGTATGAGTACAATGAGCAGTTCTTC,CASSLGQYEYNEQFF
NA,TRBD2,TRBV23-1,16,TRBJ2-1,TGCGCCAGCAGCCCACGGGGGAGCGGGAGGGTCCATGAGCAGTTCTTC,CASSPRGSGRVHEQFF
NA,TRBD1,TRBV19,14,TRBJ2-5,TGTGCCAGTAGGACAGGGGGTCCCAGCGAGACCCAGTACTTC,CASRTGGPSETQYF
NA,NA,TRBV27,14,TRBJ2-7,TGTGCCAGCAGTTTTATTGCGGCATCCTACGAGCAGTACTTC,CASSFIAASYEQYF
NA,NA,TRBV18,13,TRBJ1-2,TGTGCCAGCTCAGACGACAGGAACTATGGCTACACCTTC,CASSDDRNYGYTF
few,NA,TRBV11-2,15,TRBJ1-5,TGTGCCAGCAGCTTAAACGCTAATAGCAATCAGCCCCAGCATTTT,CASSLNANSNQPQHF
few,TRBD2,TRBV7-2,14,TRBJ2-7,TGTGCCAGCAGCTTAAGCGGGGGCCCCTACGAGCAGTACTTC,CASSLSGGPYEQYF
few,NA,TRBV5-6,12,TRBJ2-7,TGTGCCAGCAGCCTGAGGGCATACGGGCAGTACTTC,CASSLRAYGQYF
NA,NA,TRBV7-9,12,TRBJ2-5,TGTGCCAGCAGCTCAGGGGTGAAAGAGCAGTACTTC,CASSSGVKEQYF
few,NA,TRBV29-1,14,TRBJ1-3,TGCAGCGTTGAAGCTGGCGGAGCAGGAAACACCATATATTTT,CSVEAGGAGNTIYF
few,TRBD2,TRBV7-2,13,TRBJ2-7,TGTGCCAGCAGTAGCGGGAGGGAATACGAGCAGTACTTC,CASSSGREYEQYF
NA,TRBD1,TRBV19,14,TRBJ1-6,TGTGCCAGTAGTATCTCACAGGGGAATTCACCCCTCCACTTT,CASSISQGNSPLHF
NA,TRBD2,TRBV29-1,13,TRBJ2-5,TGCAGCTCCCGGGGGGAGTACCGGGAGACCCAGTACTTC,CSSRGEYRETQYF